This T cell receptor (beta chain) was obtained from a study of early T cells in non-severe SARS-CoV-2 infection. This clonotype appeared a few times. A single record per CDR3 protein comes from TCRdb applying MiXCR to the 5' RACE reads. The sample has more than 55,000 distinct CDR3 sequences, approximately 6% seen once. Trimming removed 3 bases from V and 10 bases from J, with 12 bases in between. CDR3 length: 11 amino acids. CDR1 is SQVTM, CDR2 ANQGSEA, per germline. The source is an adult who was a healthcare worker with PCR-confirmed SARS-CoV-2 infection or an uninfected control (not recorded which). Sequenced material: whole blood, taken at baseline. The V and J genes are TRBV29-1 and TRBJ1-1; no definite D call. The CDR3 protein is CSVDRLQVAFF. CDR3 DNA sequence: TGCAGCGTTGATCGACTCCAGGTAGCTTTCTTT.